These 28 T cell receptor beta chains share one sample of origin, sequenced in a study of beta chain features in type 1 diabetes. The study reverse transcribed the entire isolated RNA, so it sequenced expressed TCRB transcripts. Profiled with immunoSEQ multiplex PCR; TCRdb holds only in-frame clones, not every one. The repertoire has approximately 110,000 clones, roughly 43% of them found once; the top ten carry approximately 0.065%. The sample was stem cell memory CD4+ T cells from blood. These receptors all stem from a woman under 30 in good health.

This sequence joins TRBV9 and TRBJ2-1; 8 nucleotides line up with TRBD2. The CDR3 is 15 residues long. V dropped 3 bases and J dropped 3; count of bases not matched to a gene: 5. The germline CDR1 and CDR2 sequences are SGDLS and YYNGEE. The CDR3 region is CASSELAANYNEQFF. CDR3 nucleotides: TGTGCCAGCAGCGAACTAGCGGCGAACTACAATGAGCAGTTCTTC.

The V call is TRBV11-2, the J call TRBJ2-5; 8 bases are a match to TRBD2. With V trimmed by 4 bases and J by 4 bases, 5 bases remained unmatched. The germline gives CDR1 SGHAT, CDR2 FQNNGV. This CDR3 has 14 residues. The CDR3 spells CASSWRAGGETQYF. CDR3 DNA: TGTGCCAGCAGCTGGCGGGCGGGAGGAGAGACCCAGTACTTC.

V usage is TRBV5-1 and J usage is TRBJ1-4; 12 bases align to TRBD1. The germline CDR1 and CDR2 sequences are SGHRS and YFSETQ. The V and J ends lost 3 bases and 5 bases, in that order; junction bases with no gene match: 11. The CDR3 is 18 residues long. The CDR3 spells CASSSRPGTGGRNEKLFF. In nucleotides, the CDR3 is TGCGCCAGCAGCTCACGTCCCGGGACAGGGGGCCGGAATGAAAAACTGTTTTTT.

The V gene is TRBV27, the J gene TRBJ2-3; D gene uncertain. Germline lookup yields CDR1 MNHEY and CDR2 SMNVEV (reference sequence). The CDR3 length is 14 residues. V gave up 4 bases and J gave up 0 bases, with 8 bases separating them. The CDR3, as DNA: TGTGCCAGCAGTTACAGCCTCAGCACAGATACGCAGTATTTT. It translates to CASSYSLSTDTQYF.

The chain is built from TRBV7-9 and TRBJ1-2; D gene ambiguous. V was clipped by 7 bases and J by 4 bases, with 19 bases between them. This CDR3 has 15 amino acids. Per germline, CDR1 SEHNR and CDR2 FQNEAQ (reference sequence). The CDR3 DNA reads TGTGCCAGCACCTCCGGGGTTACGGATTTCTATGGCTACACCTTC. Translating it yields CASTSGVTDFYGYTF.

There are a few counts of this clone. The chain combines TRBV28 with TRBJ1-6; D call uncertain. CDR3 length: 13 residues. Per the germline V gene, CDR1 is MDHEN and CDR2 is SYDVKM. V was shortened by 1 base and J by 11 bases, with 9 bases between the two germline ends. The CDR3 spells CASSLYLRPPLHF. The CDR3 DNA reads as TGTGCCAGCAGTTTATATTTGCGGCCACCCCTCCACTTT.

The rearrangement uses TRBV6-1 and TRBJ1-4, with no clear D. This CDR3 has 12 amino acids. Trimming stripped 8 bases from V and 3 bases from J, with 7 bases between. Germline CDR1 and CDR2: MNHNS and SASEGT. CDR3 protein: CASRGANEKLFF. The CDR3 region has the DNA TGTGCCAGCCGCGGGGCTAATGAAAAACTGTTTTTT.

The chain carries TRBV27 and TRBJ2-7; tentative D call: TRBD1 (6 bases). This CDR3 region has 14 residues. With 3 bases removed from V and 0 bases from J, the gap between germline ends came to 9 bases. The V gene's germline CDR1 is MNHEY and CDR2 SMNVEV (reference sequence). The DNA for the CDR3 is TGTGCCAGCAGTTTCCAGGGGAGCTCCTACGAGCAGTACTTC. This codes for CASSFQGSSYEQYF.

The CDR3 DNA sequence: TGTGCCAGCAGGGGTGGGGGCGCCAGCTCCTACGAGCAGTACTTC. Protein product: CASRGGGASSYEQYF. The chain joins TRBV6-6 to TRBJ2-7; D is perhaps TRBD1 (6 bases). CDR3 length: 15 residues. V was pared by 6 bases and J by 0 bases, with 15 bases between. The germline V gene has CDR1 MNHNY and CDR2 SVGAGI (reference sequence).

The chain joins TRBV2 to TRBJ2-2; 14 positions agree with TRBD2. The trim removed 6 bases at V and 8 bases at J, leaving 20 bases unmatched. Looked up from germline, CDR1 is SNHLY and CDR2 is FYNNEI. The CDR3 is made up of 20 amino acids. The CDR3 DNA reads TGTGCCAGCAGGCCCCCGGTAGTTCCCCCGACTAGCGGGAGGGGAGGGGAGCTGTTTTTT. Its translation: CASRPPVVPPTSGRGGELFF.

This clone has only a few counts. The chain uses TRBV4-1 and TRBJ2-3, with a weak D call TRBD2 (5 bases). V was clipped by 4 bases and J by 7 bases, with 21 bases between them. The CDR3 is 16 residues long. Germline CDR1 reads MGHRA; CDR2 reads YSYEKL. CDR3 bases: TGCGCCAGCAGCCCCGAGAGTGGGCTAGCCGTACATACGCAGTATTTT. This gives the protein CASSPESGLAVHTQYF.

The rearrangement uses TRBV15 and TRBJ1-1; D uncertain. This CDR3 region has 14 residues. V dropped 5 bases and J dropped 2 bases, with 12 bases sitting between them. Per germline, CDR1 LNHNV and CDR2 YYDKDF (reference sequence). CDR3 in DNA: TGTGCCACCAGCTTCGAGAGGCTAAACACTGAAGCTTTCTTT. Its translation is CATSFERLNTEAFF.

This clone has more than one count but fewer than ten. The V call is TRBV10-3, the J call TRBJ2-7; 7 nucleotides match TRBD1. Trimming at V came to 9 bases and at J to 4 bases, leaving 6 bases not matched to a gene. The CDR3 is made up of 12 amino acids. Per the germline V gene, CDR1 is ENHRY and CDR2 is SYGVKD. The CDR3 DNA reads TGTGCCATGGGGACAGAGCCTTACGAGCAGTACTTC. Translated, it gives CAMGTEPYEQYF.

In this sample, this clone turned up a few times. CDR3 DNA sequence: TGTGCCAGCAGCTTTGGAGGGGCTGGAGTTGTCGAGCAGTACTTC. It is translated as CASSFGGAGVVEQYF. V and J are TRBV5-5 and TRBJ2-7; tentatively, D is TRBD2 (6 bases). This CDR3 is 15 amino acids long. CDR1 and CDR2 (germline): SGHKS, YYEKEE (reference sequence). The V and J ends lost 2 bases and 6 bases respectively, with 18 bases between them.

The chain links TRBV12-5 to TRBJ2-2; tentatively, D is TRBD2 (6 bases). Germline V gene lookup returns CDR1 LGHNT and CDR2 FRNRAP. Trimming cost V 7 bases and J 7 bases, with 13 bases left between them. This CDR3 has 13 residues. The chain's CDR3 is CASVSGEGGELFF. DNA for the CDR3: TGTGCTAGTGTATCGGGGGAAGGCGGGGAGCTGTTTTTT.

The chain is built from TRBV19 and TRBJ2-1; a possible D gene is TRBD1 (6 bases). V was shortened by 3 bases and J by 3 bases, with 9 bases between the two germline ends. CDR3 size: 14 residues. CDR1 is LNHDA and CDR2 is SQIVND in the germline V gene (reference sequence). CDR3 loop: CASSIRDIYNEQFF. DNA for the CDR3: TGTGCCAGTAGTATCCGGGACATCTACAATGAGCAGTTCTTC.

In this sample, this clone turned up a few times. This rearrangement joins TRBV5-6 to TRBJ2-1, with TRBD1 as a possible D gene (6 bases). The CDR3 runs to 16 residues. V was clipped by 7 bases and J by 0 bases, with 17 bases between them. Germline V gene lookup returns CDR1 SGHDT and CDR2 YYEEEE. The CDR3 is CASLLLTGSSYNEQFF. Written as DNA, the CDR3 is TGTGCCAGCTTACTTTTAACAGGGAGCTCCTACAATGAGCAGTTCTTC.

Only a few counts were recorded for this clone. The chain employs TRBV19 and TRBJ2-6; 8 bases are a match to TRBD1. CDR3 length: 16 residues. In germline, CDR1 is LNHDA, CDR2 SQIVND (reference sequence). Germline trimming cut 5 bases from V and 4 bases from J; bases unmatched to any gene: 7. CDR3 bases: TGTGCCAGTAGTCTGCGCAGGGGGCCAGGGGCCAACGTCCTGACTTTC. Encoded protein: CASSLRRGPGANVLTF. Complete variable domain (other parts from reference TRBV19 and TRBJ2-6): DGGITQSPKYLFRKEGQNVTLSCEQNLNHDAMYWYRQDPGQGLRLIYYSQIVNDFQKGDIAEGYSVSREKKESFPLTVTSAQKNPTAFYLCASSLRRGPGANVLTFGAGSRLTVL.

J is TRBJ2-1 and V is TRBV9; 10 bases line up with TRBD2. Losses at the gene ends were 3 bases for V and 3 bases for J; bases not matched to a gene: 12. The germline V gene encodes CDR1 SGDLS and CDR2 YYNGEE. CDR3 length equals 18 residues. Here the CDR3 reads CASSGGSGRAGVYNEQFF. CDR3 in DNA: TGTGCCAGCAGCGGAGGGAGCGGGAGGGCCGGGGTCTACAATGAGCAGTTCTTC.

This clone has just one count. The V gene is TRBV9, the J gene TRBJ2-7; 7 bases fit TRBD2. The V gene's germline CDR1 is SGDLS and CDR2 YYNGEE. The CDR3 totals 15 residues. Trimming took 0 bases from V and 3 from J; bases not matched to a gene: 6. CDR3 region: CASSVAGGPLYEQYF. In DNA, the CDR3 is TGTGCCAGCAGCGTAGCGGGAGGACCCCTCTACGAGCAGTACTTC.

In its sample, this clone was seen a few times. J is TRBJ2-1 and V is TRBV14; D might be TRBD2 (6 bases). Trimming left V 2 bases short and J 5 bases short, with 13 bases between. CDR3 size: 15 residues. Germline lookup yields CDR1 SGHDN and CDR2 FVKESK. The CDR3 DNA reads as TGTGCCAGCAGCCAACAGCGGGTTCCGCACAATGAGCAGTTCTTC. It yields the protein CASSQQRVPHNEQFF.

The chain joins TRBV30 to TRBJ1-1; a possible D gene is TRBD1 (5 bases). Germline loops: CDR1 GTSNPN, CDR2 SVGIG (reference sequence). Trimming shortened V by 0 bases and J by 1 base, and 9 bases separated the two germline ends. The CDR3 extends over 14 amino acids. The CDR3 bases are TGTGCCTGGAGTGTATACAGGCCGAACACTGAAGCTTTCTTT. It translates to CAWSVYRPNTEAFF.

The rearrangement joins TRBV28 to TRBJ1-1; D gene uncertain. V lost 3 bases to trimming and J lost 5 bases, with 7 bases between them. The CDR3 length is 12 residues. CDR1 is MDHEN, CDR2 SYDVKM, per germline. The CDR3 DNA reads TGTGCCAGCAGTTTCTGGGAGACTGAAGCTTTCTTT. Protein: CASSFWETEAFF.

This clone was observed a handful of times. The chain joins TRBV7-9 to TRBJ1-2; D gene unclear. The germline V gene has CDR1 SEHNR and CDR2 FQNEAQ (reference sequence). The CDR3 extends over 12 amino acids. Trimming stripped 1 base from V and 6 bases from J, with 6 bases between. The chain's CDR3 is CASSLVAHGYTF. In DNA form, the CDR3 reads TGTGCCAGCAGCTTAGTGGCCCATGGCTACACCTTC.

This clone was seen repeatedly, ten times or more. V usage is TRBV7-9 and J usage is TRBJ2-5; perhaps TRBD2 as D (6 bases). Germline V CDR1 and CDR2: SEHNR, FQNEAQ (reference sequence). V lost 2 bases and J lost 4, with 11 bases in between. The CDR3 consists of 14 residues. CDR3 amino acids: CASSLLASVETQYF. The CDR3 coding sequence is TGTGCCAGCAGCTTACTTGCTAGCGTAGAGACCCAGTACTTC.

The rearrangement links TRBV5-1 to TRBJ1-1; TRBD1 aligns across 11 bases. V lost 4 bases, J lost 5 bases, and 13 bases stayed unmatched. The CDR3 loop spans 17 amino acids. Per the germline V gene, CDR1 is SGHRS and CDR2 is YFSETQ. CDR3 DNA sequence: TGCGCCAGCAGCGTATCCGGGACAGGGGGGTACAATACTGAAGCTTTCTTT. This gives the protein CASSVSGTGGYNTEAFF.

The gene calls are TRBV27 and TRBJ2-7, with TRBD2 identical over 14 bases. After removal of 5 bases from V and 5 bases from J, the junction contained 11 bases not matched to a gene. The CDR3 covers 17 residues. Germline CDR1 and CDR2: MNHEY and SMNVEV (reference sequence). This CDR3 reads CASSLSRLAGGVHEQYF. The CDR3 DNA sequence: TGTGCCAGCAGTCTCTCGAGACTAGCGGGAGGGGTCCACGAGCAGTACTTC.

The rearrangement joins TRBV18 to TRBJ2-5, with D unclear. The ends were cut back, 2 bases at V and 2 bases at J, with 3 bases in the middle. The CDR3 runs to 12 residues. The germline V gene has CDR1 KGHSH and CDR2 LQKENI. In nucleotides, the CDR3 is TGTGCCAGCTCACCAATACAAGAGACCCAGTACTTC. This gives the protein CASSPIQETQYF.